This T cell receptor beta chain was recovered during a study of blood T cells in healthy people across ages. V was shortened by 3 bases and J by 6 bases, with 6 bases between the two germline ends. The CDR3 runs to 12 residues. The germline V gene has CDR1 LGHDT and CDR2 YNNKEL (reference sequence). The authors ran a second PCR of about 6 to 12 cycles using a sample-barcoded 5' primer and a J-beta primer mix. TCRdb re-called the 5' RACE reads through MiXCR, storing one row per CDR3 protein. The data show about 840,000 distinct CDR3 sequences, 25% to 35% seen once. Donors were systemically healthy Caucasian individuals from Russia aged roughly 6 to 100 years. Peripheral blood, 9.5 to 10 milliliters per donor, was collected. The sample was also reused in another study, on T cells of mothers and their children. That paper states: The overlap seen between related mothers and children slightly exceeded that of unrelated pairs, though not significantly.

The J gene is TRBJ1-5, the V gene TRBV3-1; perhaps TRBD1 as D (5 bases). Material for sequencing was blood. The source of this sequence is a woman between 40 and 55 years old in good health. The CDR3: CASSHQGQPQHF. CDR3 DNA: TGTGCCAGCAGCCACCAGGGTCAGCCCCAGCATTTT.